Shown below are 30 T cell receptor beta chains from a single sample sequenced in a study of blood T cell repertoires in COVID-19. TCRdb keeps only in-frame clones here, not all; method: immunoSEQ multiplex PCR. Counted here are 250,000 or so clones, 75% to 90% occurring once; the ten biggest clones make up approximately 4%. The sequencing input was PBMCs or T cells enriched from blood (not recorded which). These receptors were taken from a woman in her 30s with acute COVID-19.

V gene TRBV27 combines with J gene TRBJ1-4; D is undetermined. V was pared by 6 bases and J by 7 bases, with 12 bases between. CDR3 length: 13 amino acids. Per the germline V gene, CDR1 is MNHEY and CDR2 is SMNVEV (reference sequence). The CDR3 DNA is TGTGCCAGCAGCCGGGGTATTGGTGAAAAACTGTTTTTT. Translating it yields CASSRGIGEKLFF. The full variable domain, its missing parts supplied by reference TRBV27 and TRBJ1-4, is EAQVTQNPRYLITVTGKKLTVTCSQNMNHEYMSWYRQDPGLGLRQIYYSMNVEVTDKGDVPEGYKVSRKEKRNFPLILESPSPNQTSLYFCASSRGIGEKLFFGSGTQLSVL.

The rearrangement joins TRBV28 to TRBJ1-2; D is perhaps TRBD1 (6 bases). The CDR3 is made up of 14 amino acids. CDR1 and CDR2 (germline): MDHEN, SYDVKM. V was cut by 7 bases and J by 5 bases, with 17 bases left in between. CDR3 loop: CASNSRGAHYGYTF. The CDR3 bases are TGTGCCAGCAACTCCCGGGGGGCCCATTATGGCTACACCTTC.

The chain joins TRBV5-3 to TRBJ2-5; 10 bases are shared with TRBD1. TRBV5-3 is an ORF, and what it does is uncertain. The V and J ends lost 2 bases and 4 bases, in that order; junction bases with no gene match: 11. This CDR3 comprises 17 residues. The DNA of the CDR3 is TGTGCCAGAAGCTTACTACGGACAGGGGGTTACGGAGAGACCCAGTACTTC. This codes for CARSLLRTGGYGETQYF.

CDR3 amino acids: CASSYGQGNADTQYF. CDR3 nucleotides: TGTGCCAGCAGTTACGGGCAGGGTAACGCAGATACGCAGTATTTT. The chain couples TRBV6-5 to TRBJ2-3, with D perhaps matching TRBD1 (5 bases). The CDR3 totals 15 residues. CDR1 is MNHEY and CDR2 is SVGAGI in the germline V gene. V was cut by 2 bases and J by 4 bases, with 13 bases left in between.

This chain uses TRBV7-9 with TRBJ2-1, with 12 bases fitting TRBD2. The V and J ends lost 5 bases and 4 bases, in that order; junction bases with no gene match: 3. Germline assignment: CDR1 SEHNR and CDR2 FQNEAQ (reference sequence). The CDR3 length is 15 residues. The CDR3, as DNA: TGTGCCAGCAGCGCGACTAGCGGGAGATACAATGAGCAGTTCTTC. Its translation is CASSATSGRYNEQFF.

The chain is built from TRBV11-3 and TRBJ2-2; 8 bases are a match to TRBD1. The CDR3 runs to 15 residues. The junction had 4 bases not matched to a gene; V was cut back by 5 bases and J by 2 bases. The germline V gene encodes CDR1 SGHNT and CDR2 YENEEA. CDR3 bases: TGTGCCAGCAGCCAGACAGGGGTTAACACCGGGGAGCTGTTTTTT. Translated, it gives CASSQTGVNTGELFF. The variable domain in full, with the rest retrieved from reference TRBV11-3 and TRBJ2-2, is EAGVVQSPRYKIIEKKQPVAFWCNPISGHNTLYWYLQNLGQGPELLIRYENEEAVDDSQLPKDRFSAERLKGVDSTLKIQPAELGDSAVYLCASSQTGVNTGELFFGEGSRLTVL.

The J gene is TRBJ2-3, the V gene TRBV9; 13 nucleotides align to TRBD2. The length of the CDR3 is 19 residues. Germline lookup yields CDR1 SGDLS and CDR2 YYNGEE. The V and J ends lost 3 bases and 2 bases, in that order; junction bases with no gene match: 12. CDR3 sequence: CASSDWTSGSFDDTDTQYF. CDR3 coding DNA: TGTGCCAGCAGCGACTGGACTAGCGGGAGCTTCGATGACACAGATACGCAGTATTTT.

This clone has only one observation. The rearrangement joins TRBV19 to TRBJ2-3; D is uncertain. The CDR3 has 15 residues. In germline, CDR1 is LNHDA, CDR2 SQIVND (reference sequence). Trimming left V 2 bases short and J 4 bases short, with 13 bases between. CDR3 residues: CASSIPQISADTQYF. In DNA form, the CDR3 reads TGTGCCAGTAGTATACCCCAGATCAGCGCAGATACGCAGTATTTT. Full variable domain (missing parts from reference TRBV19 and TRBJ2-3): DGGITQSPKYLFRKEGQNVTLSCEQNLNHDAMYWYRQDPGQGLRLIYYSQIVNDFQKGDIAEGYSVSREKKESFPLTVTSAQKNPTAFYLCASSIPQISADTQYFGPGTRLTVL.

The chain is built from TRBV19 and TRBJ2-1, with TRBD2 identical over 11 bases. This CDR3 is 17 amino acids long. Per the germline V gene, CDR1 is LNHDA and CDR2 is SQIVND (reference sequence). V lost 3 bases, J lost 6 bases, and 10 bases stayed unmatched. This CDR3 reads CASSIQLAGDSRNEQFF. CDR3 DNA: TGTGCCAGTAGTATCCAACTAGCGGGAGACTCCCGCAATGAGCAGTTCTTC.

V gene TRBV10-3 combines with J gene TRBJ2-7; D perhaps matches TRBD1 (6 bases). Germline V gene data show CDR1 as ENHRY and CDR2 as SYGVKD. The CDR3 totals 15 residues. Trimming pared 10 bases from V and 2 bases from J, leaving 21 bases between. The CDR3 DNA sequence: TGTGCCACCACCCCCCGGCAGGGGAAAACCTACGAGCAGTACTTC. It translates to CATTPRQGKTYEQYF.

This chain connects TRBV3-1 (or the pseudogene TRBV3-2) to TRBJ2-7; D may be TRBD1 (6 bases). The CDR3 loop spans 12 amino acids. Trimming stripped 8 bases from V and 3 bases from J, with 11 bases between. CDR1 is LGHDT and CDR2 is YNNKEL in the germline V gene (reference sequence). The CDR3: CASALQGYEQYF. DNA for the CDR3: TGTGCCAGCGCCTTACAGGGCTACGAGCAGTACTTC.

A remark on this clone: At the DNA level, this CDR3 is encoded by other sequences in the same sample as well. DNA of the CDR3: TGTGCCAGCAGCGTCGGGACAAGCTCCTACAATGAGCAGTTCTTC. Translating it yields CASSVGTSSYNEQFF. V and J are TRBV9 and TRBJ2-1, with D possibly matching TRBD1 (6 bases). Germline V gene sequence: CDR1 SGDLS, CDR2 YYNGEE. V was clipped by 2 bases and J by 0 bases, with 9 bases between them. CDR3 size: 15 residues.

The chain carries TRBV29-1 and TRBJ2-7; 7 bases are shared with TRBD1. CDR1 and CDR2 from the germline V gene are SQVTM and ANQGSEA. This CDR3 has 14 residues. V was clipped by 6 bases and J by 6 bases; unmatched bases: 14. This CDR3 is CSVKTTETGSEQYF. The CDR3 DNA sequence: TGCAGCGTCAAAACCACGGAGACAGGGTCCGAGCAGTACTTC.

The rearrangement joins TRBV7-2 to TRBJ2-2, with D unresolved. With 5 bases removed from V and 7 bases from J, the gap between germline ends came to 8 bases. The CDR3 consists of 12 residues. Per germline, CDR1 SGHTA and CDR2 FQGNSA. Here the CDR3 reads CASSANFGELFF. The CDR3 DNA sequence: TGTGCCAGCAGCGCGAATTTCGGGGAGCTGTTTTTT.

V is TRBV11-2 and J is TRBJ1-4; D gene uncertain. The V gene's germline CDR1 is SGHAT and CDR2 FQNNGV. Trimming left V 2 bases short and J 8 bases short, with 18 bases between. The CDR3 runs 16 residues. The CDR3 DNA sequence: TGTGCCAGCAGCTTAAACGAGGGATTGTTATACGAAAAACTGTTTTTT. Amino acid sequence: CASSLNEGLLYEKLFF.

The chain couples TRBV15 to TRBJ2-3, with D unclear. V was pared by 3 bases and J by 1 base, with 11 bases between. CDR3 size: 15 residues. Germline values: CDR1 LNHNV, CDR2 YYDKDF (reference sequence). Here the CDR3 reads CATSRKTLGTDTQYF. CDR3 in DNA: TGTGCCACCAGCAGGAAAACTCTGGGCACAGATACGCAGTATTTT. The full variable domain, with the rest looked up from reference TRBV15 and TRBJ2-3, is DAMVIQNPRYQVTQFGKPVTLSCSQTLNHNVMYWYQQKSSQAPKLLFHYYDKDFNNEADTPDNFQSRRPNTSFCFLDIRSPGLGDTAMYLCATSRKTLGTDTQYFGPGTRLTVL.

The CDR3 bases are TGCAGTGCTGCACTCGGCACTGAAGCTTTCTTT. This sequence encodes CSAALGTEAFF. The rearrangement joins TRBV20-1 to TRBJ1-1; D call uncertain. Deletions cut 5 bases from V and 4 bases from J, with 8 bases between. The V gene's germline CDR1 is DFQATT and CDR2 SNEGSKA (reference sequence). The CDR3 has 11 amino acids.

J is TRBJ2-7 and V is TRBV11-3, with a tentative D call TRBD2 (5 bases). Germline loops: CDR1 SGHNT, CDR2 YENEEA. The CDR3 is made up of 13 amino acids. Trimming left V 4 bases short and J 2 bases short, with 9 bases between. Here the CDR3 reads CASSSGFPYEQYF. The CDR3 DNA is TGTGCCAGCAGCTCGGGGTTCCCCTACGAGCAGTACTTC.

The J gene is TRBJ2-1, the V gene TRBV4-2; 10 bases match TRBD2. V dropped 2 bases and J dropped 4; count of bases not matched to a gene: 5. CDR1 is LGHNA, CDR2 YNFKEQ, per germline. The CDR3 loop spans 16 amino acids. The CDR3 nucleotides read TGTGCCAGCAGCCAATCATCTAGCGGGAGTTACAATGAGCAGTTCTTC. Amino acids: CASSQSSSGSYNEQFF.

V is TRBV9 and J is TRBJ1-2, with D possibly being TRBD1 (6 bases). Germline values: CDR1 SGDLS, CDR2 YYNGEE. Trimming cost V 4 bases and J 2 bases, with 12 bases left between them. CDR3 length: 14 amino acids. The CDR3 protein is CASSLGTQNYGYTF. CDR3 nucleotides: TGTGCCAGCAGCCTGGGGACACAGAACTATGGCTACACCTTC. Full variable domain (missing parts from reference TRBV9 and TRBJ1-2): DSGVTQTPKHLITATGQRVTLRCSPRSGDLSVYWYQQSLDQGLQFLIQYYNGEERAKGNILERFSAQQFPDLHSELNLSSLELGDSALYFCASSLGTQNYGYTFGSGTRLTVV.

V is TRBV5-1 and J is TRBJ2-7; TRBD2 might be the D (6 bases). The germline V gene encodes CDR1 SGHRS and CDR2 YFSETQ. With 2 bases removed from V and 2 bases from J, the gap between germline ends came to 11 bases. This CDR3 comprises 14 residues. In DNA, the CDR3 is TGCGCCAGCAGCTTCCGGGGGAGCCCCTACGAGCAGTACTTC. Its translation is CASSFRGSPYEQYF.

This sequence joins TRBV6-5 and TRBJ1-4; D not certain. Germline V gene data show CDR1 as MNHEY and CDR2 as SVGAGI. The CDR3 consists of 14 residues. V was cut by 6 bases and J by 6 bases, with 14 bases left in between. The CDR3 coding sequence is TGTGCCAGCAGCTTCCGGGATAGGGATGAAAAACTGTTTTTT. This encodes CASSFRDRDEKLFF.

J is TRBJ1-1 and V is TRBV7-9; the D gene is possibly TRBD1 (5 bases). This CDR3 has 16 residues. Trimming took off 1 base at V and 0 bases at J, with 12 bases between the two ends. Per the germline V gene, CDR1 is SEHNR and CDR2 is FQNEAQ (reference sequence). The CDR3 loop is CASSLGQLLMNTEAFF. In DNA, the CDR3 is TGTGCCAGCAGCTTAGGACAGCTACTCATGAACACTGAAGCTTTCTTT. Based on the CDR3 plus reference TRBV7-9 and TRBJ1-1, the full variable domain is DTGVSQNPRHKITKRGQNVTFRCDPISEHNRLYWYRQTLGQGPEFLTYFQNEAQLEKSRLLSDRFSAERPKGSFSTLEIQRTEQGDSAMYLCASSLGQLLMNTEAFFGQGTRLTVV.

The J gene is TRBJ2-5, the V gene TRBV2; D ambiguous. Trimming took 3 bases from V and 4 from J, leaving 3 bases between them. Germline V gene data show CDR1 as SNHLY and CDR2 as FYNNEI. The CDR3 sequence is 11 residues long. The CDR3 nucleotides read TGTGCCAGCAGTGATCGAGAGACCCAGTACTTC. It encodes CASSDRETQYF.

This clone was detected once. This chain links TRBV19 with TRBJ1-4, with D perhaps matching TRBD1 (5 bases). The germline V gene encodes CDR1 LNHDA and CDR2 SQIVND (reference sequence). V shed 3 bases and J shed 2 bases, with 13 bases lying between them. The CDR3 consists of 16 residues. In nucleotides, the CDR3 is TGTGCCAGTAGTATCCACCCAGGGTCTACTAATGAAAAACTGTTTTTT. Encoded protein: CASSIHPGSTNEKLFF.

The chain carries TRBV28 and TRBJ2-7; D gene unclear. The V end was cut by 7 bases, the J end by 0 bases, with 10 bases between. Germline V gives CDR1 MDHEN, CDR2 SYDVKM. This CDR3 is built from 13 residues. The DNA for the CDR3 is TGTGCCAGCACGGTGGGCAGCTCCTACGAGCAGTACTTC. Translation gives CASTVGSSYEQYF.

This clone was counted a single time. The CDR3 coding sequence is TGTGCCACCAGCAGAGATCTAAGCGGGAGATACAATGAGCAGTTCTTC. Its protein is CATSRDLSGRYNEQFF. The V and J genes are TRBV15 and TRBJ2-1; 8 nucleotides align to TRBD2. There are 16 residues in the CDR3. Germline V CDR1 and CDR2: LNHNV, YYDKDF (reference sequence). The V gene end was trimmed by 0 bases and the J gene end by 4 bases; junction bases not matched to a gene: 5.

The rearrangement joins TRBV6-5 to TRBJ1-5; 7 bases are shared with TRBD1. This CDR3 has 15 residues. V lost 6 bases, J lost 4 bases, and 9 bases stayed unmatched. The germline V gene has CDR1 MNHEY and CDR2 SVGAGI. The CDR3 region has the DNA TGTGCCAGCAGCCTCTCACAGGGGAGAAATCAGCCCCAGCATTTT. This codes for CASSLSQGRNQPQHF.

This clone was seen only a few times. The genes are TRBV2 and TRBJ2-7; perhaps TRBD2 as D (5 bases). There are 12 residues in the CDR3. Germline V CDR1 and CDR2: SNHLY, FYNNEI. Trimming took 5 bases from V and 2 from J, leaving 7 bases between them. This chain's CDR3 is CASSTGTYEQYF. For the CDR3, the DNA is TGTGCCAGCAGTACCGGGACCTACGAGCAGTACTTC.

The chain recombines TRBV12-1 with TRBJ2-4; whether TRBD2, the table's D call, matches the DNA was not checked. TRBV12-1 is classified as a pseudogene. This CDR3 spans 15 amino acids. CDR3 in DNA: TGTGCCAGCAGCTTTTTGAGGGCGCCCAAAAACATTCAGTACTTC. Translated, it gives CASSFLRAPKNIQYF.